The TCR beta chain under discussion was sequenced for a study of blood T cell repertoires in COVID-19. For the study at large: Samples taken during acute and convalescent COVID-19 were collected in the United States, Italy and Spain. The analysed material was cDNA or gDNA that came from T cells, B-cell-depleted T cells, or PBMCs.

Using immunoSEQ multiplex PCR, the repertoire was profiled, and TCRdb retains in-frame clones only, with some absent. This sample yields fewer than 250,000 clones, of which roughly 90% are seen a single time; 2.5% to 3% belongs to the top ten. Participants were aged about 18 to 90 years, lived in around 22 US areas, and enrolled virtually. Participants were placed into cohorts based on the clinical history they reported. This clonotype originated in a woman in her 30s with acute COVID-19. The sequencing sample was made of PBMCs or T cells enriched from blood (not recorded which).

The CDR3, as DNA: TGCAGTGCTAGTGTTATGAGGATTAACTATGGCTACACCTTC. Encoded protein: CSASVMRINYGYTF. This chain links TRBV20-1 with TRBJ1-2; D remains ambiguous. The V gene's germline CDR1 is DFQATT and CDR2 SNEGSKA (reference sequence). V was shortened by 3 bases and J by 1 base, with 12 bases between the two germline ends. The CDR3 is 14 residues long.